What follows are 17 T cell receptor beta chains derived from one specimen sequenced in a study of blood T cell repertoires in COVID-19. Assay: immunoSEQ multiplex PCR; the TCRdb copy retains only in-frame clones and omits some. The sample comprises approximately 220,000 clones, approximately 90% of which are singletons, and more than 3.5% rests with the top ten. Source material: PBMCs or T cells enriched from blood (not recorded which). The receptors here all came from a woman aged 35 to 49 with acute COVID-19.

The chain has TRBV20-1 and TRBJ1-1; unclear D gene. Trimming shortened V by 6 bases and J by 5 bases, and 10 bases separated the two germline ends. Germline CDR1 is DFQATT and CDR2 is SNEGSKA (reference sequence). The CDR3 runs 11 residues. The CDR3 loop is CSAEAGTEAFF. CDR3 nucleotides: TGCAGTGCCGAGGCGGGAACTGAAGCTTTCTTT.

The chain links TRBV15 to TRBJ1-2; 7 nucleotides agree with TRBD1. J lost 2 bases, V lost 0 bases, and 3 bases had no gene match. Germline V gene lookup returns CDR1 LNHNV and CDR2 YYDKDF (reference sequence). The CDR3 is 15 residues long. This CDR3 is CATSRDPTGNYGYTF. In DNA form, the CDR3 reads TGTGCCACCAGCAGAGATCCGACAGGGAACTATGGCTACACCTTC.

The gene calls are TRBV5-1 and TRBJ2-2; a weak D match, TRBD1 (5 bases). From germline, CDR1 is SGHRS and CDR2 YFSETQ. Trimming took off 0 bases at V and 2 bases at J, with 11 bases between the two ends. This CDR3 is 16 amino acids long. CDR3 coding DNA: TGCGCCAGCAGCTTGGTCTCAGGGATCAACACCGGGGAGCTGTTTTTT. Residues: CASSLVSGINTGELFF. The whole variable domain, filled in from reference TRBV5-1 and TRBJ2-2, reads KAGVTQTPRYLIKTRGQQVTLSCSPISGHRSVSWYQQTPGQGLQFLFEYFSETQRNKGNFPGRFSGRQFSNSRSEMNVSTLELGDSALYLCASSLVSGINTGELFFGEGSRLTVL.

The V call is TRBV7-2, the J call TRBJ1-2; the D is unclear. CDR1 is SGHTA and CDR2 is FQGNSA in the germline V gene. The CDR3 is made up of 16 amino acids. V shed 1 base and J shed 10 bases, with 22 bases lying between them. The CDR3 reads CASSLDPPPLARNYTF. The CDR3 DNA reads as TGTGCCAGCAGCTTAGATCCACCCCCCCTCGCCAGGAACTACACCTTC. Together with reference TRBV7-2 and TRBJ1-2, the CDR3 gives the full variable domain: GAGVSQSPSNKVTEKGKDVELRCDPISGHTALYWYRQSLGQGLEFLIYFQGNSAPDKSGLPSDRFSAERTGGSVSTLTIQRTQQEDSAVYLCASSLDPPPLARNYTFGSGTRLTVV.

CDR3 bases: TGCAGTGCCGTCCCCAATGAGCAGTTCTTC. Amino acids: CSAVPNEQFF. The chain recombines TRBV20-1 with TRBJ2-1; no reliable D call. Germline CDR1 reads DFQATT; CDR2 reads SNEGSKA (reference sequence). V was trimmed by 6 bases and J by 6 bases, leaving 6 bases between them. This CDR3 is 10 amino acids long.

The rearrangement uses TRBV12-3 or TRBV12-4 and TRBJ1-2; unclear D gene. V was cut by 7 bases and J by 4 bases, with 13 bases left in between. CDR3 length: 13 amino acids. This CDR3 is CASTQLGSYGYTF. The CDR3 DNA reads TGTGCCAGCACTCAACTGGGGAGCTATGGCTACACCTTC.

This chain uses TRBV9 with TRBJ1-2; 10 positions match TRBD1. Trimming removed 3 bases from V and 7 bases from J; junction bases left unmatched: 9. The CDR3 spans 15 residues. Germline V lookup: CDR1 SGDLS, CDR2 YYNGEE. The CDR3 nucleotides are TGTGCCAGCAGCGATGCCGGGACAGGGGTTCGTGGCTACACCTTC. Amino acid sequence: CASSDAGTGVRGYTF.

This clone was detected only once. This chain joins TRBV9 and TRBJ2-1; 12 bases match TRBD2. V gave up 0 bases and J gave up 5 bases; unmatched junction bases: 6. CDR3 length equals 17 residues. Germline V gene lookup returns CDR1 SGDLS and CDR2 YYNGEE. CDR3 DNA sequence: TGTGCCAGCAGCGTAGTGCTAGCGGGGGGGCGGGACAATGAGCAGTTCTTC. Its protein is CASSVVLAGGRDNEQFF.

The chain carries TRBV5-1 and TRBJ1-1; TRBD1 matches at 8 bases. The CDR3 spans 15 residues. CDR1 is SGHRS and CDR2 is YFSETQ in the germline V gene. The V segment lost 4 bases and the J segment 0 bases; nucleotides outside the gene matches: 5. CDR3 sequence: CASSPWTGMNTEAFF. The CDR3 coding sequence is TGCGCCAGCAGCCCGTGGACAGGGATGAACACTGAAGCTTTCTTT.

The chain links TRBV5-4 to TRBJ2-7; weak D call: TRBD1 (5 bases). The CDR3 contains 13 residues. CDR1 is SGHNT, CDR2 YYREEE, per germline (reference sequence). Trimming removed 7 bases from V and 3 bases from J, with 14 bases in between. CDR3 nucleotide sequence: TGTGCCAGCCGCCTGGGTCAGGGCTACGAGCAGTACTTC. Protein: CASRLGQGYEQYF.

The chain combines TRBV5-1 with TRBJ1-2; 10 nucleotides match TRBD1. Looked up from germline, CDR1 is SGHRS and CDR2 is YFSETQ. This CDR3 contains 17 residues. V lost 4 bases, J lost 5 bases, and 14 bases stayed unmatched. The CDR3 protein is CASSLQRTGTGVYGYTF. The CDR3 DNA is TGCGCCAGCAGCCTGCAACGGACCGGGACAGGGGTTTATGGCTACACCTTC.

The chain combines TRBV19 with TRBJ2-1; 9 bases map to TRBD1. The CDR3 has 13 amino acids. From germline, CDR1 is LNHDA and CDR2 SQIVND (reference sequence). J was trimmed by 8 bases and V by 4 bases; bases with no gene match: 3. The CDR3 DNA sequence: TGTGCCAGTAGTAGGGACAGGGCGGATGAGCAGTTCTTC. Protein product: CASSRDRADEQFF.

The chain employs TRBV18 and TRBJ2-5; D unresolved. V lost 4 bases to trimming and J lost 2 bases, with 5 bases between them. The CDR3 extends over 12 amino acids. The germline CDR1 and CDR2 sequences are KGHSH and LQKENI. The DNA of the CDR3 is TGTGCCAGCTCACTCCCGCAAGAGACCCAGTACTTC. Its protein is CASSLPQETQYF.

The chain uses TRBV4-3 and TRBJ2-3; D is uncertain. The V gene lost 1 base and the J gene lost 4 bases, with 6 bases spanning the gap. This CDR3 region has 13 residues. Germline-derived CDR1 and CDR2 are LGHNA and YSLEER. For the CDR3, the DNA is TGCGCCAGCAGCCAAGCATCAGCAGATACGCAGTATTTT. Amino acid sequence: CASSQASADTQYF.

The chain combines TRBV3-1 (or the pseudogene TRBV3-2) with TRBJ2-5; 14 bases map to TRBD2. Germline-derived CDR1 and CDR2 are LGHDT and YNNKEL (reference sequence). This CDR3 is built from 16 residues. Losses at the gene ends were 2 bases for V and 5 bases for J; bases not matched to a gene: 4. The CDR3 here is CASSQPTSGGAETQYF. The CDR3 nucleotides read TGTGCCAGCAGCCAACCGACTAGCGGGGGGGCTGAGACCCAGTACTTC.

The CDR3: CASSLMTGVGGSGNTIYF. CDR3 nucleotide sequence: TGTGCCAGCAGCTTGATGACAGGGGTAGGTGGATCTGGAAACACCATATATTTT. The chain links TRBV5-4 to TRBJ1-3; 8 bases are shared with TRBD1. Germline V gene data show CDR1 as SGHNT and CDR2 as YYREEE (reference sequence). With V trimmed by 1 base and J by 1 base, 10 bases remained unmatched. The CDR3 extends over 18 amino acids.

The chain joins TRBV4-1 to TRBJ1-1; D is unclear. The V gene's germline CDR1 is MGHRA and CDR2 YSYEKL. The V end lost 1 base, the J end lost 7 bases, and 13 bases lay between the germline ends. The CDR3 is made up of 14 amino acids. The CDR3 bases are TGCGCCAGCAGCCAAGGGTGGGAACTAGATGAAGCTTTCTTT. This codes for CASSQGWELDEAFF.